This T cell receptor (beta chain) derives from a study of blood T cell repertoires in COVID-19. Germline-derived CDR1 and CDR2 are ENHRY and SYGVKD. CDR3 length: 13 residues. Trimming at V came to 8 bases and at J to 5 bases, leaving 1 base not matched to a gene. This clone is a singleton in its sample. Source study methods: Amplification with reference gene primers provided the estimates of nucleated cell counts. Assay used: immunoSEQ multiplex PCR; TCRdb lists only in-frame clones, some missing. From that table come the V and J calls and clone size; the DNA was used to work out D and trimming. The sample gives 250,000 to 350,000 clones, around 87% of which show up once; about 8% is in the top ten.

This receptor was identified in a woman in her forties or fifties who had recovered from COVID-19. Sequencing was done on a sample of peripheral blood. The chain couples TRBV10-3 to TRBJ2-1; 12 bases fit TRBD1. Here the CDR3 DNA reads TGTGCCATCGGGACAGGGGGCAACAATGAGCAGTTCTTC. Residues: CAIGTGGNNEQFF.